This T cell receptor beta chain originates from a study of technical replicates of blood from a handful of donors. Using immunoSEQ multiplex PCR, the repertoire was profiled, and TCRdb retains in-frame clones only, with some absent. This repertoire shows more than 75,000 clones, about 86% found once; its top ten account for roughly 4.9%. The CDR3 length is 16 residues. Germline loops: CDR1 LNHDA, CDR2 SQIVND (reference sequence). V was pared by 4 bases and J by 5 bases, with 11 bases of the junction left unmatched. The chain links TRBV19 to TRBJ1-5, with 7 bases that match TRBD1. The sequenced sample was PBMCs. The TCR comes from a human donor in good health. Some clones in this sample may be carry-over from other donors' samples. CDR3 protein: CASSSRGRGDHQPQHF. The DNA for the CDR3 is TGTGCCAGTAGTAGCAGGGGCAGGGGGGATCATCAGCCCCAGCATTTT.